This record concerns one T cell receptor (beta chain) sequence. This clone turned up a few times. The antigen it binds to is not known. Base qualities are not at hand, and no much larger clone is one base apart. This entry comes from a study of IL-17A CD8 T cells in psoriatic arthritis synovium. For the wider study: The study was designed to define the phenotype, molecular profile and function of synovial IL-17A+CD8+ T cells in the pathogenesis of psoriatic arthritis.

The cysteine opens and the valine closes a CDR3 of 15 amino acids. The kept DNA is CDR3 alone, 45 bases in frame from the first base. Looking up the germline V gene (reference sequence) yields CDR1 WNHNN and CDR2 SYGVQD. The germline ends are 14 bases apart after V is trimmed by 4 bases and J by 1 base. Results the study describes overall, beyond this receptor: Only three patients were covered by TCR sequencing, and this limited sample size was acknowledged by the authors. Although over 4% of the repertoire was occupied by some individual clones, most synovial CD8+ subsets remained polyclonal. Cells came from synovial fluid rather than synovial tissue, since no psoriatic arthritis synovial tissue samples were available.

Synovial fluid effusions were aspirated from the actively inflamed joints of patients with psoriatic arthritis. Memory CD8+ T cells in synovial fluid were sorted patient by patient into Tc17 (IL-17A+) cells, bulk memory cells and Tc1 (IL-17A-IFNgamma+) cells in order to compare their TCR repertoires. The Classification of Psoriatic Arthritis Study Group (CASPAR) criteria were met by the psoriatic arthritis patients. For the bulk memory CD8+ T cell sort, CD45RA-CD27+/- cells were combined with CD45RA+CD27- cells. A few patients with psoriatic arthritis provided sorted synovial fluid CD8+ T cell subsets that underwent TCRbeta sequencing. Synovial fluid mononuclear cells were isolated with Lymphoprep and cryopreserved in liquid nitrogen before use. Cryopreservation medium contained around 50% fetal calf serum and around 9.7% dimethyl sulfoxide. DNA was extracted (Qiagen), and TCRbeta V-D-J rearrangements were subjected to bias-controlled amplification followed by high-throughput sequencing (immunoSEQ; Adaptive Biotech). On the authors' methods: The immunoSEQ Analyzer platform was used for sequence-level analysis of productive sequences. Clonality was calculated as 1 minus Pielou's evenness, so values run from 0 (highly polyclonal) up to 1 (monoclonal). How much repertoires overlapped between subsets was quantified with the Morisita index, which goes from 0 (no similarity) to 1 (complete similarity). TCRdb retrieved this table from immuneACCESS and kept in-frame rearrangements only. Not all clones are present; in checked studies, unresolved V genes account for under half, and no reason is known for the remainder. The DNA gave D and trimming, while V, J and clone size come from that table. The sample table lists fewer than 2,500 clones, approximately 68% of them with a count of one. The ten largest make up under 12% of the sample.

Specimen: memory CD8+ T cells from synovial fluid. Taken with the paper, the label for cell subset or site translates to: bulk memory CD8+ T cells (CD45RA-CD27+/- and CD45RA+CD27-). The sequence derives from a human donor with psoriatic arthritis. The V and J genes are TRBV10-1 and TRBJ2-7; a weak D assignment points to TRBD2 (5 bases agree). The CDR3 reads as follows: CASSVPPEVSYEQYV. The sequenced DNA is TGCGCCAGCAGTGTACCTCCGGAGGTTTCCTACGAGCAGTACGTC.